This T cell receptor (beta chain) emerged from a study of human T cells and chemical hapten exposure. Study context: After 6 days, upper back 0.01% DPC patch tests were scored.

Study-wide results and limits: The number of TCRs above 1 in 1000 frequency did not change after DPC sensitization.

CDR3 length: 15 amino acids. The V gene's germline CDR1 is LGHNA and CDR2 YSLEER. V lost 4 bases, J lost 6 bases, and 16 bases lay in between. Time point noted: pre-sensitization, week 0. Treatment of the sample: therapeutic diphenylcyclopropenone sensitization with weekly scalp DPC. On this clonotype: Its antigen is unknown. This may be a read error, as it is one base from a much larger clone.

TCRdb called the RACE reads again in MiXCR, with one record for every CDR3 protein. This table holds 85,000 to 90,000 distinct CDR3 sequences, around 9.6% found once. Sequenced material: whole blood, taken in connection with sensitization to the hapten diphenylcyclopropenone (DPC). The chain joins TRBV4-3 to TRBJ2-1; D possibly corresponds to TRBD2 (6 bases). This clonotype was sampled from a woman in her forties with alopecia areata. Some clones in this sample may be carry-over from other donors' samples. In nucleotides, the CDR3 is TGCGCCAGCAGCCCGGGGAGGATCAGGGTCAATGAGCAGTTCTTC. Its protein is CASSPGRIRVNEQFF.